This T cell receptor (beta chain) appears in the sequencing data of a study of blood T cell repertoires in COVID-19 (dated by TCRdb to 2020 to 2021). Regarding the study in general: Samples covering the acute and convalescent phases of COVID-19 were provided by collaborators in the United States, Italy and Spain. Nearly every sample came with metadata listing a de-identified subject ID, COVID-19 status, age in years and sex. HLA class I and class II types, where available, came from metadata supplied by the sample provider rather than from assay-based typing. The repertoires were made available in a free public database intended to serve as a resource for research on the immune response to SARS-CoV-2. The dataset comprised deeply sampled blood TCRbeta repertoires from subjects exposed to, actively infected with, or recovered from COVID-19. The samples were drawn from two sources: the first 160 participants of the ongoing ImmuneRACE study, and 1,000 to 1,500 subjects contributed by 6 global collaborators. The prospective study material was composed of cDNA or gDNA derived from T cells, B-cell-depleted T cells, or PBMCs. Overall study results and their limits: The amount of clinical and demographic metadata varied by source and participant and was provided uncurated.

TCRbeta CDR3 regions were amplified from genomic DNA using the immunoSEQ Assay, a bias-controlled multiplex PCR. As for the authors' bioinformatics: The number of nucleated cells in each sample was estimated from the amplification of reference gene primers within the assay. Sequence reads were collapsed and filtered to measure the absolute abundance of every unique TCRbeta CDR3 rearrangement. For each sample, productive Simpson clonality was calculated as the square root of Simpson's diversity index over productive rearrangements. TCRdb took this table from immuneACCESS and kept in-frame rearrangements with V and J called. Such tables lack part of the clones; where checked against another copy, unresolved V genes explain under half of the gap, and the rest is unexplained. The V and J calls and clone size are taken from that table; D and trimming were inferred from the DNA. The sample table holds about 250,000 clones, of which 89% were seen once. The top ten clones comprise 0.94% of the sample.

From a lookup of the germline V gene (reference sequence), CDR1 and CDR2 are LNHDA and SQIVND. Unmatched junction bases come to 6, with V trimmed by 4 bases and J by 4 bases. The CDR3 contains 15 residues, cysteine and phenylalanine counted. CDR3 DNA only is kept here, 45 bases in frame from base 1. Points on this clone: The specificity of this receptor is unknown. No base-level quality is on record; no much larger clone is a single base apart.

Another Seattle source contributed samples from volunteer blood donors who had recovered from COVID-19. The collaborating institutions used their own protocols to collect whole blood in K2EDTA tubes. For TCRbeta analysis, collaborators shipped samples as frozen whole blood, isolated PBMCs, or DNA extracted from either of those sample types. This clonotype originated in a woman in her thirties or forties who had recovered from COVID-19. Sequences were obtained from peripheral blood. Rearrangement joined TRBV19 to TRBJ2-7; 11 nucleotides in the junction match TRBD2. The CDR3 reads CASSTRTSGHYEQYF. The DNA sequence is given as TGTGCCAGTAGTACTCGGACTAGCGGGCATTACGAGCAGTACTTC.